This T cell receptor beta chain was sequenced for a study of CD8 T cells in Susac syndrome. Germline V lookup: CDR1 SNHLY, CDR2 FYNNEI. This CDR3 comprises 15 residues. Deletions cut 5 bases from V and 1 base from J, with 14 bases between. Reverse transcription of about 0.5 to 1 ug RNA used random hexamers. TCRdb re-analysed the immunoSEQ multiplex PCR reads in MiXCR, keeping a single row per CDR3 protein. The data hold about 300,000 distinct CDR3 sequences, with about 92% observed a single time. Input material: CD4+ T cells from PBMCs. The chain uses TRBV2 and TRBJ1-1, with D tentatively TRBD1 (5 bases). The sequence was obtained from a human donor with multiple sclerosis. DNA for the CDR3: TGTGCCAGCAGTTTCAGACAGATACAGAACACTGAAGCTTTCTTT. Its protein is CASSFRQIQNTEAFF.